This T cell receptor (beta chain) was sequenced for a study of chemoradiotherapy in HPV16-positive cancers. As for the study in general: Candidate HPV-specific clones and shared TCR motifs came from two HPV16-positive patients. Findings and caveats of the study: Candidate HPV-specific clones and E7-related TCR motifs grew in tumor during treatment.

This clone has only one observation. Antigen unknown. The data were produced by immunoSEQ multiplex PCR, yet TCRdb's version contains in-frame clones alone and is incomplete. In the table there are 12,000 or so clones, 86% of which are singletons. This CDR3 comprises 13 residues. Germline CDR1 reads SGHTA; CDR2 reads FQGNSA. Trimming shortened V by 1 base and J by 7 bases, and 8 bases separated the two germline ends. The sequence was obtained from a human donor with HPV-associated anogenital cancer. Here the sequenced sample was blood, taken from a patient who underwent chemoradiotherapy. The chain recombines TRBV7-2 with TRBJ2-4; the D is unclear. The DNA for the CDR3 is TGTGCCAGCAGCTTAGTGGGCGTCAACATTCAGTACTTC. As protein: CASSLVGVNIQYF.